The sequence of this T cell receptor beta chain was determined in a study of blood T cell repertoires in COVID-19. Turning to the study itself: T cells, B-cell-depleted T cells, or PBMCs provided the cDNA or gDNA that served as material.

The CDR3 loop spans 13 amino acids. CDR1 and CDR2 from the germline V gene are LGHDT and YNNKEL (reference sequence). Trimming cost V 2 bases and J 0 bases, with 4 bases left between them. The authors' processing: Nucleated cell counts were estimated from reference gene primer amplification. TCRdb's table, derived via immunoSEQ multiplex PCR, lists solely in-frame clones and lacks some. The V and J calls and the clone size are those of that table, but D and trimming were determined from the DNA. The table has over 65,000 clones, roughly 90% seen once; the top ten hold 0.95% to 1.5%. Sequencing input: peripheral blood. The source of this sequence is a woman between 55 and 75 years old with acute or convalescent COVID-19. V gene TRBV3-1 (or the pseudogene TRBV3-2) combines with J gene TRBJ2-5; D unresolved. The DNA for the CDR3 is TGTGCCAGCAGCCAACGAGACCAAGAGACCCAGTACTTC. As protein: CASSQRDQETQYF.